A single sample is the source of the 14 T cell receptor beta chains below, sequenced in a study of T cell changes during pregnancy in multiple sclerosis. Using immunoSEQ multiplex PCR, the repertoire was profiled, and TCRdb retains in-frame clones only, with some absent. In the table there are 70,000 or so clones, around 92% of which are singletons. The sample was peripheral blood, taken in the third trimester of pregnancy. The source of these receptors is a female donor in good health, enrolled as a control in a pregnancy study.

V gene TRBV12-5 combines with J gene TRBJ2-7; TRBD1 aligns across 9 bases. The CDR3 has 14 residues. The J segment lost 7 bases and the V segment lost 7 bases, leaving 11 bases of the junction unmatched. Germline CDR1 is LGHNT and CDR2 is FRNRAP. CDR3 sequence reads: CASARRDRAREQYF. CDR3 DNA: TGTGCTAGTGCCCGCCGGGACAGGGCCCGGGAGCAGTACTTC.

This sequence joins TRBV6-5 and TRBJ2-4; TRBD2 might be the D (6 bases). Germline V lookup: CDR1 MNHEY, CDR2 SVGAGI. Trimming left V 2 bases short and J 8 bases short, with 16 bases between. The CDR3 length is 15 residues. The CDR3 region is CASSYHPPGEYIQYF. DNA for the CDR3: TGTGCCAGCAGTTACCACCCCCCGGGGGAATACATTCAGTACTTC.

The chain has TRBV15 and TRBJ1-5, with 7 bases that match TRBD1. The ends lost 3 bases at V and 4 bases at J; junction bases unmatched: 6. Germline V gene sequence: CDR1 LNHNV, CDR2 YYDKDF (reference sequence). The CDR3 is made up of 15 amino acids. Here the CDR3 reads CATSRSTGTNQPQHF. DNA of the CDR3: TGTGCCACCAGCAGGTCGACAGGGACGAATCAGCCCCAGCATTTT.

The chain joins TRBV19 to TRBJ2-1, with D perhaps matching TRBD1 (5 bases). Per germline, CDR1 LNHDA and CDR2 SQIVND (reference sequence). V was shortened by 4 bases and J by 0 bases, with 13 bases between the two germline ends. CDR3 length equals 16 residues. CDR3 residues: CASSRQGLGSYNEQFF. CDR3 sequence (DNA): TGTGCCAGTAGTAGGCAGGGTTTGGGCTCCTACAATGAGCAGTTCTTC.

The chain uses TRBV2 and TRBJ1-5, with 7 bases matching TRBD1. Germline V gives CDR1 SNHLY, CDR2 FYNNEI. With 2 bases clipped from V and 2 bases from J, the junction kept 3 bases outside the gene matches. The CDR3 loop spans 15 amino acids. The CDR3 protein is CASSENRGGNQPQHF. The DNA of the CDR3 is TGTGCCAGCAGTGAAAACAGGGGTGGCAATCAGCCCCAGCATTTT.

This chain joins TRBV6-1 and TRBJ1-4; 7 bases agree with TRBD1. This CDR3 region has 14 residues. V trimming: 6 bases; J trimming: 6 bases; junction bases outside the gene matches: 7. Per the germline V gene, CDR1 is MNHNS and CDR2 is SASEGT. The CDR3 region is CASRRDSGYEKLFF. As DNA, the CDR3 is TGTGCCAGCAGGCGGGACAGTGGGTATGAAAAACTGTTTTTT.

This chain joins TRBV6-1 and TRBJ1-1; 8 bases line up with TRBD1. V trimming: 6 bases; J trimming: 5 bases; junction bases outside the gene matches: 5. Germline V gene lookup returns CDR1 MNHNS and CDR2 SASEGT. This CDR3 spans 13 amino acids. The CDR3 here is CASRDREGTEAFF. The CDR3 nucleotides read TGTGCCAGCAGGGACAGGGAGGGGACTGAAGCTTTCTTT.

This chain joins TRBV18 and TRBJ2-1; tentative D call: TRBD1 (5 bases). The CDR3 has 20 residues. Germline V lookup: CDR1 KGHSH, CDR2 LQKENI. Trimming shortened V by 0 bases and J by 0 bases, and 21 bases separated the two germline ends. CDR3 amino acids: CASSPPVSGKGMSSYNEQFF. For the CDR3, the DNA is TGTGCCAGCTCACCACCGGTTTCAGGGAAGGGAATGAGCTCCTACAATGAGCAGTTCTTC.

This clone occurred once. CDR3 region: CASGPPDRSNTEAFF. The CDR3 nucleotides are TGTGCTAGTGGTCCCCCTGACAGGTCGAACACTGAAGCTTTCTTT. The chain is built from TRBV12-5 and TRBJ1-1; a possible D gene is TRBD1 (6 bases). Germline lookup yields CDR1 LGHNT and CDR2 FRNRAP. Trimming stripped 5 bases from V and 1 base from J, with 14 bases between. The CDR3 is 15 amino acids.

V gene TRBV7-9 combines with J gene TRBJ2-3, with 7 bases aligning to TRBD2. V was pared by 8 bases and J by 2 bases, with 7 bases of the junction left unmatched. The CDR3 has 14 residues. The germline V gene has CDR1 SEHNR and CDR2 FQNEAQ (reference sequence). This chain's CDR3 is CASGAGLNTDTQYF. CDR3 sequence (DNA): TGTGCCAGCGGAGCGGGGTTGAACACAGATACGCAGTATTTT.

The rearrangement links TRBV5-4 to TRBJ2-7; TRBD1 matches at 11 bases. From germline, CDR1 is SGHNT and CDR2 YYREEE (reference sequence). With V trimmed by 2 bases and J by 2 bases, 3 bases remained unmatched. The CDR3 runs 15 residues. In nucleotides, the CDR3 is TGTGCCAGCAGCTTCCGGGACAGGGGGGCCTACGAGCAGTACTTC. Amino acid sequence: CASSFRDRGAYEQYF.

In its sample, this clone was seen once. The chain joins TRBV25-1 to TRBJ2-7, with 9 nucleotides matching TRBD1. CDR1 and CDR2 (germline): MGHDK, SYGVNS. The CDR3 is made up of 15 amino acids. Trimming removed 2 bases from V and 4 bases from J; junction bases left unmatched: 6. CDR3 residues: CASSEGGQGAYEQYF. The CDR3 bases are TGTGCCAGCAGTGAAGGGGGACAGGGCGCTTACGAGCAGTACTTC.

This chain connects TRBV15 to TRBJ1-1; no clear D. CDR3 size: 14 residues. From germline, CDR1 is LNHNV and CDR2 YYDKDF (reference sequence). V was pared by 0 bases and J by 3 bases, with 8 bases between. The CDR3 DNA reads TGTGCCACCAGCAGAGATATTGAGGACACTGAAGCTTTCTTT. Translated, it gives CATSRDIEDTEAFF.

With regard to this clone: Other DNA sequences in the same sample also yield this CDR3. The V call is TRBV28, the J call TRBJ1-2; 8 bases align to TRBD1. CDR3 length: 14 amino acids. Germline CDR1 is MDHEN and CDR2 is SYDVKM. V shed 5 bases, J shed 3 bases, and the junction held 5 bases outside the gene matches. The CDR3 reads CASSLRQGYYGYTF. In DNA form, the CDR3 reads TGTGCCAGCAGTCTAAGACAGGGGTACTATGGCTACACCTTC.